One and the same sample provided the 7 T cell receptor beta chains below, sequenced in a study of T-cell reconstitution after alpha-beta-depleted transplantation in children. Construction of the TCRbeta library involved unique molecular identifiers. TCRdb analysed the PCR reads with MiXCR anew, one entry per CDR3 protein. This sample carries approximately 400,000 distinct CDR3 sequences, approximately 10% of them seen once, and the ten largest clones take over 4.5%. Sequenced material: PBMCs from the stem cell graft donor, taken from the stem cell graft. The receptors shown here come from a human donor who donated a stem cell graft to a child with acute myeloid leukemia.

The genes are TRBV12-3 or TRBV12-4 and TRBJ2-5; TRBD1 matches 7 bases. V shed 6 bases, J shed 5 bases, and the junction held 12 bases outside the gene matches. The CDR3 spans 15 residues. This chain's CDR3 is CASSLNQGDGETQYF. DNA for the CDR3: TGTGCCAGCAGCCTAAATCAGGGGGATGGGGAGACCCAGTACTTC.

This clonotype was counted many times. The chain carries TRBV5-1 and TRBJ2-7, with 10 bases fitting TRBD1. Germline V lookup: CDR1 SGHRS, CDR2 YFSETQ. This CDR3 has 17 residues. V shed 2 bases, J shed 3 bases, and the junction held 11 bases outside the gene matches. The CDR3 here is CASSFRDRGPKNYEQYF. CDR3 sequence (DNA): TGCGCCAGCAGCTTCCGGGACAGGGGACCCAAGAACTACGAGCAGTACTTC.

This clonotype was seen a handful of times. The rearrangement joins TRBV4-1 to TRBJ2-1; TRBD2 might be the D (6 bases). Between the trimmed V and J ends, which lost 0 bases and 9 bases, there was a span of 12 bases. This CDR3 region has 14 residues. Germline CDR1 and CDR2: MGHRA and YSYEKL. CDR3 amino acids: CASSQDRGTREQFF. DNA of the CDR3: TGCGCCAGCAGCCAAGATCGGGGGACCCGTGAGCAGTTCTTC.

In its sample, this clonotype was seen a few times. This chain joins TRBV20-1 and TRBJ2-1; tentative D call: TRBD2 (5 bases). This CDR3 region has 16 residues. V lost 6 bases, J lost 0 bases, and 18 bases lay in between. Germline loops: CDR1 DFQATT, CDR2 SNEGSKA (reference sequence). DNA for the CDR3: TGCAGTGCCCCACCTGGCGGGCGCAACTCCTACAATGAGCAGTTCTTC. Translation: CSAPPGGRNSYNEQFF.

The V gene is TRBV29-1, the J gene TRBJ2-2, with D tentatively TRBD1 (5 bases). Per germline, CDR1 SQVTM and CDR2 ANQGSEA. This CDR3 spans 15 amino acids. V lost 4 bases and J lost 2, with 14 bases in between. CDR3 sequence (DNA): TGCAGCGTTGGGACATCGGATTATAACACCGGGGAGCTGTTTTTT. Its translation: CSVGTSDYNTGELFF.

Written as DNA, the CDR3 is TGTGCCAGCAGCGGTGGCGGTTCTAATGAAAAACTGTTTTTT. Translation: CASSGGGSNEKLFF. The rearrangement joins TRBV4-2 to TRBJ1-4; no clear D. Trimming removed 5 bases at V and 3 bases at J, with 10 bases between. The CDR3 length is 14 residues. Germline V lookup: CDR1 LGHNA, CDR2 YNFKEQ.

This clonotype was recorded only once. The junction and the germline gene differ at one end; a read error may be behind it. The chain joins TRBV15 to TRBJ2-1; TRBD2 matches at 9 bases. CDR1 LNHNV and CDR2 YYDKDF come from the germline V gene (reference sequence). The CDR3 sequence is 16 residues long. The CDR3 here is CATSERRGGLSNGQFF. The CDR3 coding sequence is TGTGCCACCAGCGAAAGGCGGGGGGGCCTTTCCAATGGGCAGTTCTTC.